This T cell receptor (beta chain) was sequenced during a study of cytomegalovirus exposure and HLA in healthy donors. Study details: A subsequent analysis reported that the 95 to 150 validation repertoires were produced on the same platform that had also been used for the 666 first-cohort repertoires.

Comment on this clone: Its antigen remains unidentified.

Measured with immunoSEQ multiplex PCR; TCRdb has only the in-frame clones, and not every one. The sample has approximately 200,000 clones, 80% to 95% seen once. Study results and caveats: That first-cohort TCR clusters tended to co-occur in the approximately 110 validation repertoires was found in a later analysis. The listing of roughly 160 TCR beta chains classed them as cytomegalovirus-associated.

Germline V lookup: CDR1 SGHAT, CDR2 FQNNGV. With V trimmed by 6 bases and J by 2 bases, 7 bases remained unmatched. This CDR3 is built from 14 residues. This receptor was taken from a woman younger than 30 in good health and CMV-seronegative. This sequence joins TRBV11-2 and TRBJ2-7; 7 nucleotides match TRBD2. Material for sequencing was PBMCs. In nucleotides, the CDR3 is TGTGCCAGCAGTCTAGCGGAGGGCCCCTACGAGCAGTACTTC. It yields the protein CASSLAEGPYEQYF.